Presented here are 8 T cell receptor beta chains from one specimen sequenced in a study of blood T cell repertoires in COVID-19. Sequenced by immunoSEQ multiplex PCR; TCRdb stores in-frame clones only, minus some. The repertoire holds approximately 60,000 clones, with approximately 84% as singletons. Sample: peripheral blood. These receptors were collected from a man aged 50 or older with active COVID-19.

V usage is TRBV7-3 and J usage is TRBJ2-3; 7 bases line up with TRBD2. V lost 2 bases, J lost 4 bases, and 6 bases stayed unmatched. The CDR3 length is 15 residues. Germline V gene sequence: CDR1 SGHTA, CDR2 FQGTGA. The CDR3 DNA reads as TGTGCCAGCAGCTTAGTCGCGGGAGCGCCAGATACGCAGTATTTT. It is translated as CASSLVAGAPDTQYF.

This chain joins TRBV4-2 and TRBJ2-7; D might be TRBD2 (6 bases). CDR1 LGHNA and CDR2 YNFKEQ come from the germline V gene. The CDR3 sequence is 14 residues long. Trimming pared 0 bases from V and 11 bases from J, leaving 17 bases between. This CDR3 reads CASSQDPRDSREYF. For the CDR3, the DNA is TGTGCCAGCAGCCAAGATCCCAGGGACTCTCGCGAGTACTTC.

The chain has TRBV19 and TRBJ2-5, with D maybe TRBD1 (6 bases). V gave up 5 bases and J gave up 2 bases, with 6 bases separating them. There are 12 residues in the CDR3. The germline CDR1 and CDR2 sequences are LNHDA and SQIVND (reference sequence). The CDR3 here is CASSGQQETQYF. CDR3 DNA: TGTGCCAGTAGTGGACAGCAAGAGACCCAGTACTTC.

This clone was counted between two and nine times. This chain joins TRBV11-2 and TRBJ1-6, with TRBD1 matching over 8 bases. The junction had 5 bases not matched to a gene; V was cut back by 5 bases and J by 5 bases. Per germline, CDR1 SGHAT and CDR2 FQNNGV. The CDR3 consists of 15 residues. The CDR3 loop reads CASSAWTGNNSPLHF. The CDR3 DNA follows: TGTGCCAGCAGCGCCTGGACAGGGAATAATTCACCCCTCCACTTT.

The V gene is TRBV11-2, the J gene TRBJ2-1, with D tentatively TRBD2 (6 bases). Germline-derived CDR1 and CDR2 are SGHAT and FQNNGV. Trimming pared 2 bases from V and 3 bases from J, leaving 11 bases between. The CDR3 is 15 amino acids. The CDR3 reads CASSLSLGGYNEQFF. CDR3 coding DNA: TGTGCCAGCAGCTTAAGTCTGGGGGGCTACAATGAGCAGTTCTTC.

The gene calls are TRBV5-4 and TRBJ1-2, with D possibly TRBD1 on 6 matching bases. The CDR3 has 13 residues. The V and J ends lost 4 bases and 3 bases respectively, with 10 bases between them. Germline CDR1 is SGHNT and CDR2 is YYREEE (reference sequence). Written as DNA, the CDR3 is TGTGCCAGCAGCCCGGACAGAGACTATGGCTACACCTTC. It encodes CASSPDRDYGYTF.

This chain joins TRBV18 and TRBJ2-1; 8 nucleotides line up with TRBD1. CDR1 and CDR2 from the germline V gene are KGHSH and LQKENI. V was clipped by 6 bases and J by 3 bases; unmatched bases: 10. The CDR3 contains 16 residues. In DNA, the CDR3 is TGTGCCAGCTCCATGGACAGGGTTAACTACTACAATGAGCAGTTCTTC. Amino acid sequence: CASSMDRVNYYNEQFF.

This chain connects TRBV1 to TRBJ1-2; the table gives TRBD1 as D, unverified against the DNA. TRBV1 is marked as a pseudogene. The CDR3 sequence is 16 residues long. CDR3 protein: CTSSQDGTGRGYGYTF. CDR3 nucleotides: TGCACCAGCAGCCAAGATGGGACAGGGCGAGGCTATGGCTACACCTTC.